These 11 T cell receptor beta chains originate from one sample sequenced in a study of regulatory T cells in long-lasting Graves disease (dated by TCRdb to the early 2020s). Library construction relied on multiplex PCR. Sequencing was performed on an Illumina HiSeq 4000. To build TCR beta libraries, CDR3 regions were amplified by Arm-PCR using iRepertoire HTBI primers. The public reads were quality trimmed at Q25 with fastp and then assembled into clones with MiXCR by TCRdb, keeping productive beta chains. Rows with a matching CDR3 protein are joined into one entry that keeps the most common DNA and genes. The sample contains about 520,000 distinct CDR3 sequences, more than 10% of them found a single time. Around 9.3% of the sample is held by the ten biggest clonotypes. In the paper's terms, the time point label means: newly diagnosed GD, antithyroid drugs for less than 3 months. For both TCR sequencing and RNA sequencing, RNA was extracted from PBMCs in TRIzol.

Separately, the same data were catalogued under a study of T cells in Graves' hyperthyroidism and ophthalmopathy.

Sequenced material: peripheral blood mononuclear cells (PBMCs), taken at new diagnosis, from a patient treated with antithyroid drugs. The receptors originated from a woman aged 25-40 years with Graves disease. Donor details come from another sample of the same person, matched by shared clones.

This clonotype has a count of ten or more. The rearrangement links TRBV2 to TRBJ1-5, with 7 bases lining up with TRBD1. The CDR3 sequence is 14 residues long. The germline gives CDR1 SNHLY, CDR2 FYNNEI. V shed 6 bases and J 7 bases; nucleotides not matched to a gene: 9. The DNA of the CDR3 is TGTGCCAGCAGAGAAACAGGGGTCCTGCAGCCCCAGCATTTT. This encodes CASRETGVLQPQHF.

The chain carries TRBV7-9 and TRBJ2-5; 9 bases match TRBD1. This CDR3 contains 15 residues. Germline CDR1 and CDR2: SEHNR and FQNEAQ (reference sequence). The junction had 3 bases not matched to a gene; V was cut back by 1 base and J by 3 bases. This CDR3 reads CASSLGDRAKETQYF. DNA of the CDR3: TGTGCCAGCAGCTTAGGGGACAGGGCCAAAGAGACCCAGTACTTC.

This clonotype came up once. The gene calls are TRBV7-3 and TRBJ2-3; 9 bases are shared with TRBD2. The ends lost 0 bases at V and 3 bases at J; junction bases unmatched: 1. The germline CDR1 and CDR2 sequences are SGHTA and FQGTGA. The CDR3 extends over 15 amino acids. The CDR3 loop reads CASSLTAGGTDTQYF. In nucleotides, the CDR3 is TGTGCCAGCAGCTTAACGGCGGGAGGGACAGATACGCAGTATTTT.

The V and J genes are TRBV20-1 and TRBJ2-2, with TRBD2 matching 11 bases. The CDR3 extends over 14 amino acids. Trimming at V came to 6 bases and at J to 4 bases, leaving 4 bases not matched to a gene. The V gene's germline CDR1 is DFQATT and CDR2 SNEGSKA (reference sequence). Here the CDR3 DNA reads TGCAGTGCCGGGACTAGCGGTGTCACCGGGGAGCTGTTTTTT. Protein: CSAGTSGVTGELFF.

This clonotype was seen many times. The rearrangement joins TRBV3-1 to TRBJ2-7; D gene uncertain. Germline CDR1 and CDR2: LGHDT and YNNKEL (reference sequence). The CDR3 runs 12 residues. V was trimmed by 1 base and J by 2 bases, leaving 3 bases between them. CDR3 in amino acids: CASSQGTYEQYF. The CDR3 nucleotides read TGTGCCAGCAGCCAAGGAACCTACGAGCAGTACTTC.

This clonotype was seen repeatedly, ten times or more. The V gene is TRBV7-3, the J gene TRBJ1-1; D is undetermined. The CDR3 is 13 residues long. Per germline, CDR1 SGHTA and CDR2 FQGTGA. V dropped 0 bases and J dropped 6 bases, with 8 bases sitting between them. For the CDR3, the DNA is TGTGCCAGCAGCTTAACAAAGGGCTCTGAAGCTTTCTTT. Amino acid sequence: CASSLTKGSEAFF.

This clonotype showed up many times. The chain recombines TRBV2 with TRBJ1-1; TRBD1 matches 7 bases. The CDR3 extends over 13 amino acids. The junction had 7 bases not matched to a gene; V was cut back by 8 bases and J by 4 bases. Per the germline V gene, CDR1 is SNHLY and CDR2 is FYNNEI. In DNA, the CDR3 is TGTGCCAGCCACCTAACAGGGGCCACTGAAGCTTTCTTT. It yields the protein CASHLTGATEAFF.

The chain is built from TRBV7-2 and TRBJ2-1, with TRBD2 matching over 11 bases. CDR3 length equals 16 residues. J was trimmed by 7 bases and V by 1 base; bases with no gene match: 6. Per germline, CDR1 SGHTA and CDR2 FQGNSA. The CDR3 sequence is CASSLGLAGGLNEQFF. DNA for the CDR3: TGTGCCAGCAGCTTAGGGCTAGCGGGAGGCCTGAATGAGCAGTTCTTC.

In this sample, this clonotype turned up a few times. This chain connects TRBV6-6 to TRBJ1-6, with TRBD1 matching 7 bases. Germline lookup yields CDR1 MNHNY and CDR2 SVGAGI (reference sequence). The CDR3 runs to 17 residues. Losses at the gene ends were 2 bases for V and 6 bases for J; bases not matched to a gene: 10. The CDR3 sequence: CASSYGGGSPSNSPLHF. CDR3 in DNA: TGTGCCAGCAGTTACGGAGGGGGCTCCCCTAGTAATTCACCCCTCCACTTT.

This clonotype was found a few times. Since a much larger clone is just one base distant, this may be a read error. This rearrangement joins TRBV18 to TRBJ1-2; TRBD1 agrees at 8 bases. With V trimmed by 3 bases and J by 6 bases, 3 bases remained unmatched. Per the germline V gene, CDR1 is KGHSH and CDR2 is LQKENI. The CDR3 has 13 amino acids. CDR3 residues: CASSPGQANGYTF. The CDR3 coding sequence is TGTGCCAGCTCACCGGGACAGGCGAATGGCTACACCTTC.

To note about this clonotype: A much larger clonotype is one base distant, so this may be a read error. The chain recombines TRBV6-5 with TRBJ2-2, with 7 bases lining up with TRBD1. The ends lost 3 bases at V and 9 bases at J; junction bases unmatched: 10. Germline values: CDR1 MNHEY, CDR2 SVGAGI. This CDR3 comprises 15 residues. The CDR3: CASSYETGSARELFF. CDR3 DNA: TGTGCCAGCAGTTATGAGACAGGGTCGGCCAGGGAGCTGTTTTTT.